Listed below are T cell receptor beta chains from one sample, sequenced in a study of cytomegalovirus exposure and HLA in healthy donors. Profiling relied on immunoSEQ multiplex PCR, and the TCRdb table lists in-frame clones only, not all of them. The repertoire holds some 190,000 clones, with roughly 80% as singletons. The sample taken for sequencing was PBMCs. These receptors originate from a woman between 50 and 59 years old in good health and CMV-seronegative. CDR3s include the opening cysteine and the closing phenylalanine or tryptophan. The order of the fields is J gene, V gene, CDR3 protein.

TRBJ1-6	TRBV28	CASSLPSSYNSPLHF
TRBJ1-1	TRBV7-2	CASSVVLVGANTEAFF
TRBJ2-2	TRBV7-9	CASSFSSIGNTGELFF
TRBJ2-7	TRBV6-5	CASRLSAANYEQYF
TRBJ2-5	TRBV27	CASAPGGTETQYF
TRBJ2-7	TRBV7-7	CASSLLLSGAQYF
TRBJ1-5	TRBV7-8	CASSLDRGDQPQHF
TRBJ2-5	TRBV5-1	CASSLVGGAQTNF
TRBJ1-1	TRBV28	CASSSTGARTFF
TRBJ1-1	TRBV29-1	CSAWDSPNTEAFF
TRBJ1-1	TRBV6-1	CAALPTVMNTEAFF
TRBJ1-1	TRBV7-9	CASSPEQNTEAFF
TRBJ2-1	TRBV19	CASSYYNEQFF
TRBJ1-1	TRBV29-1	CSVGQGGEYTEAFF
TRBJ1-5	TRBV7-2	CASSFTGIVYSNQPQHF
TRBJ1-1	TRBV7-2	CASSQNGAGVAFF
TRBJ1-1	TRBV7-9	CASSLAGGPNTEAFF
TRBJ1-2	TRBV19	CASTPTGTGGTNYGYTF
TRBJ1-1	TRBV6-1	CASSGGGANTEAFF
TRBJ2-1	TRBV7-2	CASSYSGGSYNEQFF
TRBJ2-7	TRBV6-5	CASSSWTGLSYEQYF
TRBJ2-7	TRBV7-8	CASSPHSGRNEQYF
TRBJ2-1	TRBV5-1	CASSPGTGMGNEQFF
TRBJ1-2	TRBV4-1	CASSGQGLRGYYGYTF
TRBJ2-5	TRBV7-9	CASSLRSGKVTETQYF